Listed below are T cell receptor beta chains from one sample, sequenced in a study of response to subunit inactivated influenza vaccine. TCRdb analysed the RT-PCR reads with MiXCR anew, one entry per CDR3 protein. The table shows about 310,000 distinct CDR3 sequences, with around a fifth occurring only once. The material was PBMCs from blood, obtained less than 22 months after vaccination. These receptors originate from a man between 50 and 69 years old who received an inactivated influenza vaccine. Both conserved end residues are part of each CDR3. Each record gives: J gene, clone size, V gene, D gene, CDR3 DNA, CDR3 protein. A D gene is named only where the DNA matches it firmly. For some rows the clone size is stated as once, few or many, or as a class when expanded; others skip it.

j_call: TRBJ1-4
clone_size: few
v_call: TRBV4-2
d_call: -
cdr3_nt: TGTGCCAGCAGCCAGGATTATAATGAAAAACTGTTTTTT
cdr3_aa: CASSQDYNEKLFF

j_call: TRBJ1-4
clone_size: -
v_call: TRBV20-1
d_call: -
cdr3_nt: TGCAGTGCCGATGAGGGGGGAGCTAATGAAAAACTGTTTTTT
cdr3_aa: CSADEGGANEKLFF

j_call: TRBJ1-5
clone_size: -
v_call: TRBV7-9
d_call: -
cdr3_nt: TGTGCCAGCAGCTTAGTTGGCGGGCAGCCCCAGCATTTT
cdr3_aa: CASSLVGGQPQHF

j_call: TRBJ1-4
clone_size: few
v_call: TRBV15
d_call: -
cdr3_nt: TGTGCCACCAGCAGACCCCCCGGGGCGGACGAAAAACTGTTTTTT
cdr3_aa: CATSRPPGADEKLFF

j_call: TRBJ2-7
clone_size: -
v_call: TRBV7-8
d_call: TRBD2
cdr3_nt: TGTGCCAGCAGCCTAATAGCGGGGGCCTACGAGCAGTACTTC
cdr3_aa: CASSLIAGAYEQYF

j_call: TRBJ1-2
clone_size: many
v_call: TRBV2
d_call: -
cdr3_nt: TGTGCCACGACGGACGGCCTGGACTATGGCTACACCTTC
cdr3_aa: CATTDGLDYGYTF

j_call: TRBJ1-5
clone_size: -
v_call: TRBV19
d_call: -
cdr3_nt: TGTGCCACCGCGGGACGGAGAAGCCAGCCCCAGCATTTT
cdr3_aa: CATAGRRSQPQHF

j_call: TRBJ2-3
clone_size: few
v_call: TRBV20-1
d_call: TRBD1
cdr3_nt: TGCAGTGCGCTCCGGGACAGGTGGGCGGCAGATACGCAGTATTTT
cdr3_aa: CSALRDRWAADTQYF

j_call: TRBJ1-4
clone_size: many
v_call: TRBV15
d_call: TRBD1
cdr3_nt: TGTGCCACCAGCAGAGCGGACAGGGGGTTCCGAAATGAAAAACTGTTTTTT
cdr3_aa: CATSRADRGFRNEKLFF

j_call: TRBJ2-7
clone_size: -
v_call: TRBV4-1
d_call: TRBD2
cdr3_nt: TGCGCCAGCAGCCAAGGGGGGGGACGACGGAGACAACCTCTCTACGAGCAGTACTTC
cdr3_aa: CASSQGGGRRRQPLYEQYF

j_call: TRBJ1-1
clone_size: many
v_call: TRBV28
d_call: -
cdr3_nt: TGTGCCAGCAGTTTTCCCTGGCCCGGGGAAACTGAAGCTTTCTTT
cdr3_aa: CASSFPWPGETEAFF

j_call: TRBJ1-4
clone_size: few
v_call: TRBV18
d_call: TRBD1
cdr3_nt: TGTGCCAGCTCACCACCGGGACAGCCTAATGAAAAACTGTTTTTT
cdr3_aa: CASSPPGQPNEKLFF

j_call: TRBJ1-1
clone_size: few
v_call: TRBV2
d_call: -
cdr3_nt: TGTGCCAGCAGTGATTGGTCGGGCGGGGGGCTTGCTTTCTTT
cdr3_aa: CASSDWSGGGLAFF

j_call: TRBJ1-1
clone_size: many
v_call: TRBV18
d_call: -
cdr3_nt: TGTGCCAGCTCACCGGGGCGGTACACTGAAGCTTTCTTT
cdr3_aa: CASSPGRYTEAFF

j_call: TRBJ1-4
clone_size: -
v_call: TRBV5-6
d_call: TRBD1
cdr3_nt: TGTGCCAGCAGCCGTAGACAGGGCTCGCCCAGTAATGAAAAACTGTTTTTT
cdr3_aa: CASSRRQGSPSNEKLFF

j_call: TRBJ1-1
clone_size: many
v_call: TRBV5-1
d_call: -
cdr3_nt: TGCGCCAGCAGCTTTCAGGCAAACACTGAAGCTTTCTTT
cdr3_aa: CASSFQANTEAFF